The text below deals with one T cell receptor (beta chain). Its antigen remains undetermined. Base qualities are not provided; no much larger clone lies one nucleotide away. Libraries were built with the immunoSEQ multiplex PCR assay. For the multiplex PCR, a mixture combining 60 forward primers for TCR Vbeta segments and 13 reverse primers for TCR Jbeta segments was used. Amplification of the CDR3 region of rearranged TCR beta genes was performed with a multiplex PCR assay on genomic DNA. The Illumina HiSeq System was used to sequence the amplified TCR beta libraries as 87-base-pair reads. The authors processed their data as follows. A later analysis tallied about 77 million unique TCR beta chains across the approximately 670 repertoires, and about 12 million of those chains were shared by two or more donors. A nearest-neighbor algorithm error-corrected the raw reads and collapsed the reads into unique sequences, merging closely related sequences to remove PCR and sequencing errors. V, D and J gene segments were assigned by aligning CDR3 sequences to IMGT reference sequences. For a sequence to be retained, a match of at least six nucleotides was required to both a V gene segment and a J gene segment. A rearrangement was called productive if the CDR3 had no stop codons and remained in frame with V and J, and every other rearrangement was called non-productive. Following IMGT convention, CDR3 was defined as the stretch from the second conserved V-encoded cysteine to the conserved J-encoded phenylalanine. The earlier analysis of 500 to 600 of the donors excluded sequences that lacked an unambiguous match to a single V gene segment. In an earlier analysis of roughly 600 of the donors, a V segment was called functional when productive rearrangements were above 56.7%, and segregating when the standard deviation between donors exceeded 5%. A statistical classification framework was built for diagnosing cytomegalovirus status from the catalog of TCR beta chain sequences. In a later analysis, V and J genes were assigned by comparing TCR nucleotide sequences against IMGT/GENE-DB human TR gene sequences. Using the TCRdist pipeline, a later analysis assigned CDR3 sequences along with most-parsimonious VDJ recombination scenarios. In a later analysis, each TCR beta chain was defined by its CDR3 amino acid sequence together with its V-gene family, and reads without a unique V-gene family were excluded. In a later analysis, around 600 highly shared, low-generation-probability nucleotide sequences were removed to address suspected cross-contamination and a sequencing artifact. A later analysis calculated a clonal expansion index for each public chain from normalized within-repertoire ranks of inferred template counts. Generation probabilities in a later analysis came from a VDJ recombination model fitted to out-of-frame rearrangements, and those results were checked against IGoR. In a later analysis, hypergeometric tests were used to score TCR-TCR, TCR-HLA and TCR-CMV co-occurrence, with a repertoire-size bias correction applied to TCR pairs. A later analysis estimated false discovery rates by permuting HLA or CMV assignments 20 times. In a later analysis, co-occurring TCRs were grouped using DBSCAN, with TCRdist sequence similarity added in when clustering inside HLA-allele-positive subsets. For co-occurrence clustering, repertoires with fewer than 30,000 or more than 120,000 public chains were excluded, along with roughly 5 repertoires with anomalous nucleotide sharing. What TCRdb holds here is the immuneACCESS table cut down to in-frame rearrangements. Part of the clones is not present; checked against another copy, under half of the missing clones reflect an unresolved V gene, and the others are unexplained. V, J and clone size reflect that table, while D and trimming were determined from the DNA. Present in this sample are under 150,000 clones, roughly 80% of which were seen just once. The leading ten clones occupy 3% to 4% of the sample.

There are 13 amino acids in the CDR3, from cysteine to phenylalanine inclusive. Only the CDR3 region is kept as DNA, spanning 39 bases read in frame from base 1. The germline V gene provides CDR1 MNHEY and CDR2 SVGAGI. The junction shows trimming of 6 bases on V and 7 bases on J, plus 13 bases between the germline ends. These data are taken from a study of cytomegalovirus exposure and HLA in healthy donors (dated by TCRdb to 2017 to 2019). For context, the study as a whole: An earlier analysis of 587 of the donors reported about 300 Gb of sequence data and 100 million to 120 million unique TCR beta sequences obtained from roughly 180 million T cells. Approximately 300 gigabases of sequencing data and 91 million or so unique TCR sequences made up an early release that covered several hundred HLA-typed donors. Among the roughly 380 genotyped donors, around 81% belonged to the genetic ancestry cluster associated with self-reported Caucasian donors. The study was designed to test whether signatures of past pathogen exposure could be identified by cataloging public T cell receptors. The study profiled the T cell repertoires of hundreds of subjects by immunosequencing and related them to cytomegalovirus serostatus. A separate validation cohort of roughly 110 different subjects was used in addition to the 666-subject first cohort. High-throughput TCR immunosequencing, statistical association of individual TCRs with disease status, and machine learning were combined to predict cytomegalovirus infection status. A later analysis re-analyzed previously published TCR beta repertoires from roughly 690 donors and added high-resolution HLA genotyping to study TCR occurrence patterns. Rather than using new phenotypic data, the later analysis identified candidate immune exposures from TCR beta sequences and from how often those sequences occurred across donors. An earlier analysis of several hundred of the donors used high-throughput TCR beta sequencing to judge whether each TCR beta V gene segment behaved as functional or pseudogenic. Alongside the repertoire data, information on donor age, sex, ethnicity and CMV serostatus was compiled. A later genetic analysis took genome-wide SNP genotypes for 398 of the 666 donors and used that subset as a discovery cohort. Every repertoire in the discovery cohort had been generated on one and the same sequencing platform. HLA typing covered class I and class II loci at four-digit resolution. The number of donors typed differed by locus, with 629-630 for A, B, C, DRB1 and DQB1, 522 for DQA1, some 570 for DPA1, and some 440 for DPB1. Five DR-DQ haplotypes were handled as single units for association and clustering, since linkage in the cohort was strong. Among about 410 genotyped donors of the cohort, an average of around 240,000 unique TCR beta nucleotide sequences was sequenced per donor, of which about 19% were non-productive. What the study reported, not specific to this receptor: In a later analysis, the rate of TCR association differed among HLA loci, with DRB1 alleles having the most associated TCRs and HLA-C alleles having the fewest. Because HLA typing was unavailable for some donors at each locus, only the typed subset was used in association tests. Several of the top co-occurrence clusters appeared to be linked to parvovirus B19, influenza, CMV and Epstein-Barr virus, according to a later analysis. An earlier analysis of around 540 of the donors showed that most TCR beta V segments appeared in productive rearrangements either about 90% or about 30% of the time, which broadly matched IMGT annotations. Some 15 rarely observed V segments, including chromosome 9 orphons, were excluded from the earlier analysis of approximately 500 of the donors because counts were too low. The cohort was sequenced for TCR beta chains only, and without alpha or paired-chain data the features that could be detected were limited. Most CMV-associated TCR beta chains appeared to be HLA-restricted in a later analysis, and the HLA associations seemed to be driven largely by CMV exposure. Immune exposure information for the cohort was limited to CMV serostatus. The study gave a list of 150 to 200 TCR beta chains associated with cytomegalovirus. Most TCR sequences were seen in very few donors, while some public TCRs were found in many individuals. In both the original and validation cohorts, the classifier was reported to diagnose cytomegalovirus status with high specificity and sensitivity. Some IMGT-functional V segments, including TRBV6-2 and TRBV6-3, could not be distinguished by the 87-base-pair reads and were therefore excluded. The authors suggested that the approach could potentially be extended to other disease states and immunological phenotypes. A later genetic analysis reported fewer N-insertions in productive TCRs among donors in an Asian-associated ancestry cluster than the roughly 620-donor mean. A further reported finding was that TCR beta sequences accurately predicted the HLA-A and HLA-B alleles for most subjects in the first cohort. Correlated functional status among segregating V segments might reflect linkage disequilibrium, but an unknown experimental factor could not be ruled out. The sequencing pipeline was judged likely to have produced a cluster of highly shared sequence variants as a technical artifact. V-gene and J-gene trimming of TCR beta chains was associated with a missense DCLRE1C variant in a later genetic analysis, and the association was replicated in an independent cohort. In vitro tests confirmed that a few of the cytomegalovirus-associated TCR beta chains recognize cytomegalovirus antigens. At a false discovery rate of 0.05, a later analysis linked around 15,000 TCR beta sequences to specific HLA alleles. The presence/absence analyses assumed that sequencing depth was roughly uniform across donors, and that assumption may not be true. In a later analysis, HLA-associated TCR beta chains showed more clonal expansion and lower generation probabilities than non-associated chains that were equally common. When HLA alleles, especially DR and DQ, strongly co-occurred, TCR associations were difficult to assign to individual alleles.

The cohort consisted of some 730 healthy bone marrow donors. At the time of sampling, every cohort member was nominally healthy, though immune exposures that went unrecorded were likely present. The donor tested CMV seronegative and was one of the 352 seronegative cohort members. A peripheral blood sample was collected from each donor, and TCR beta sequencing was performed on peripheral blood mononuclear cells. The Qiagen DNeasy Blood Extraction Kit was used to extract genomic DNA from the blood cell samples. The origin of this receptor is a woman in her forties in good health and CMV-seronegative. The chain uses TRBV6-5 and TRBJ1-3; tentative D gene TRBD1, with 6 bases matching. Material for sequencing was PBMCs. CDR3 protein: CASSPGQKNTIYF. The bases are TGTGCCAGCAGCCCAGGACAGAAGAACACCATATATTTT.